This T cell receptor (beta chain) was sequenced in a study of control samples from healthy donors and cancer patients. Produced via immunoSEQ multiplex PCR; TCRdb's table is partial and in-frame only. Of 30,000 to 40,000 clones listed, around four fifths were seen once; the top ten hold 20% to 25%. To note about this clone: The identical CDR3 is also encoded by other nucleotide sequences in the sample.

CDR1 and CDR2 (germline): SGDLS, YYNGEE. The CDR3 spans 15 residues. The V and J ends lost 0 bases and 4 bases respectively, with 11 bases between them. The source material was PBMCs. The chain recombines TRBV9 with TRBJ1-5; no definite D call. The origin of this receptor is a woman in her sixties with lung cancer. CDR3 in amino acids: CASSVAGTVNQPQHF. In nucleotides, the CDR3 is TGTGCCAGCAGCGTAGCTGGAACGGTTAATCAGCCCCAGCATTTT.